The 29 T cell receptor beta chains reported below all come from one sample, sequenced in a study of T cell changes during pregnancy in multiple sclerosis. The method was immunoSEQ multiplex PCR; TCRdb's version includes in-frame clones alone and lacks a portion of them. The sample holds 65,000 to 90,000 clones, about nine tenths seen once. This specimen was PBMCs, taken in the first trimester of pregnancy. The receptors come from a female donor in good health, serving as a control in a pregnancy study. Some clones in this sample may be carry-over from other donors' samples.

The genes are TRBV2 and TRBJ2-5; possible D gene TRBD1, 5 bases. The germline V gene has CDR1 SNHLY and CDR2 FYNNEI. The CDR3 covers 13 residues. The V end lost 6 bases, the J end lost 4 bases, and 12 bases lay between the germline ends. CDR3 DNA sequence: TGTGCCAGCAGCGCCAGGGTACGAGAGACCCAGTACTTC. Translation gives CASSARVRETQYF.

This rearrangement joins TRBV6-1 to TRBJ2-5, with 7 bases that match TRBD1. The length of the CDR3 is 14 residues. With 1 base clipped from V and 5 bases from J, the junction kept 4 bases outside the gene matches. CDR1 and CDR2 (germline): MNHNS, SASEGT. CDR3 DNA sequence: TGTGCCAGCAGTGAAGGAGGGGGCGGTGAGACCCAGTACTTC. Protein sequence: CASSEGGGGETQYF.

J is TRBJ1-6 and V is TRBV27; D might be TRBD1 (5 bases). CDR1 MNHEY and CDR2 SMNVEV come from the germline V gene (reference sequence). V gave up 5 bases and J gave up 10 bases, with 21 bases separating them. The length of the CDR3 is 16 residues. The CDR3 nucleotides read TGTGCCAGCAGTCCACGCAACCGGGGGGAAGGGTCACCCCTCCACTTT. It encodes CASSPRNRGEGSPLHF.

V and J are TRBV13 and TRBJ2-1; 9 bases map to TRBD1. This CDR3 region has 16 residues. Germline V gives CDR1 PRHDT, CDR2 FYEKMQ (reference sequence). After removal of 5 bases from V and 8 bases from J, the junction contained 13 bases not matched to a gene. The CDR3 nucleotides read TGTGCCAGCAGCCCACACCCCCGGACAGGGGTGGATGAGCAGTTCTTC. This encodes CASSPHPRTGVDEQFF.

Here the CDR3 reads CASSLGTLNTEAFF. The DNA of the CDR3 is TGTGCCAGCAGCTTGGGGACACTTAACACTGAAGCTTTCTTT. The genes are TRBV7-2 and TRBJ1-1; possibly TRBD1 for D (6 bases). The ends were cut back, 3 bases at V and 2 bases at J, with 10 bases in the middle. Germline CDR1 reads SGHTA; CDR2 reads FQGNSA. The CDR3 covers 14 residues.

This chain connects TRBV6-1 to TRBJ1-4, with 7 bases that match TRBD1. This CDR3 contains 15 residues. With V trimmed by 3 bases and J by 0 bases, 1 base remained unmatched. Germline lookup yields CDR1 MNHNS and CDR2 SASEGT. The DNA for the CDR3 is TGTGCCAGCAGTGACGACAGGGCAACTAATGAAAAACTGTTTTTT. Translating it yields CASSDDRATNEKLFF.

The CDR3 protein is CATSRDTGEQFF. The CDR3 DNA reads TGTGCCACCAGCAGAGATACGGGTGAGCAGTTCTTC. This rearrangement joins TRBV15 to TRBJ2-1; the D is unclear. Trimming shortened V by 0 bases and J by 9 bases, and 6 bases separated the two germline ends. CDR1 and CDR2 from the germline V gene are LNHNV and YYDKDF (reference sequence). The CDR3 is 12 residues long. Drawing the rest from reference TRBV15 and TRBJ2-1, the complete variable domain is DAMVIQNPRYQVTQFGKPVTLSCSQTLNHNVMYWYQQKSSQAPKLLFHYYDKDFNNEADTPDNFQSRRPNTSFCFLDIRSPGLGDTAMYLCATSRDTGEQFFGPGTRLTVL.

V and J are TRBV2 and TRBJ2-3; D might be TRBD2 (7 bases). The CDR3 extends over 15 amino acids. V dropped 4 bases and J dropped 3 bases, with 14 bases sitting between them. Germline CDR1 is SNHLY and CDR2 is FYNNEI. The CDR3 is CASSARRGQTDTQYF. The CDR3 DNA follows: TGTGCCAGCAGTGCCCGGCGGGGGCAAACAGATACGCAGTATTTT.

This chain connects TRBV28 to TRBJ2-2; maybe TRBD2 (6 bases). Germline values: CDR1 MDHEN, CDR2 SYDVKM. The CDR3 covers 14 residues. V shed 5 bases and J shed 2 bases, with 9 bases lying between them. The CDR3 is CASSRGLNTGELFF. Written as DNA, the CDR3 is TGTGCCAGCAGTAGGGGACTTAACACCGGGGAGCTGTTTTTT.

The sample holds many counts of this clone. The rearrangement uses TRBV15 and TRBJ1-5, with a possible D match to TRBD1 (6 bases). Germline V CDR1 and CDR2: LNHNV, YYDKDF (reference sequence). V lost 0 bases, J lost 2 bases, and 14 bases lay in between. This CDR3 spans 17 amino acids. This CDR3 reads CATSRDTLAGGNQPQHF. In nucleotides, the CDR3 is TGTGCCACCAGCAGAGATACCCTGGCAGGGGGCAATCAGCCCCAGCATTTT.

This clone has a single count. The chain employs TRBV2 and TRBJ2-1; the D gene is possibly TRBD2 (6 bases). Per germline, CDR1 SNHLY and CDR2 FYNNEI. This CDR3 region has 14 residues. Between the trimmed V and J ends, which lost 6 bases and 0 bases, there was a span of 9 bases. CDR3 DNA sequence: TGTGCCAGCAGGCCCGGGAGCTCCTACAATGAGCAGTTCTTC. Residues: CASRPGSSYNEQFF. The full variable domain, rest sourced from reference TRBV2 and TRBJ2-1, is EPEVTQTPSHQVTQMGQEVILRCVPISNHLYFYWYRQILGQKVEFLVSFYNNEISEKSEIFDDQFSVERPDGSNFTLKIRSTKLEDSAMYFCASRPGSSYNEQFFGPGTRLTVL.

This clone has a single count. V gene TRBV7-9 combines with J gene TRBJ1-3, with 7 bases aligning to TRBD1. Looked up from germline, CDR1 is SEHNR and CDR2 is FQNEAQ (reference sequence). J gave up 0 bases and V 5 bases, and 4 bases lay outside the gene matches. This CDR3 is built from 15 residues. For the CDR3, the DNA is TGTGCCAGCAGCCTAGGACAGGCCTCTGGAAACACCATATATTTT. Protein: CASSLGQASGNTIYF.

The chain recombines TRBV27 with TRBJ2-7, with 8 bases lining up with TRBD2. The CDR3 length is 13 residues. Germline V CDR1 and CDR2: MNHEY, SMNVEV (reference sequence). The ends lost 6 bases at V and 2 bases at J; junction bases unmatched: 3. CDR3 sequence (DNA): TGTGCCAGCAGCCCGGGGGGGGCCTACGAGCAGTACTTC. Translation gives CASSPGGAYEQYF.

The chain uses TRBV19 and TRBJ1-2; 7 bases match TRBD1. This CDR3 comprises 13 residues. J was trimmed by 4 bases and V by 6 bases; bases with no gene match: 5. The germline CDR1 and CDR2 sequences are LNHDA and SQIVND (reference sequence). Here the CDR3 reads CASSPGQLYGYTF. The CDR3 bases are TGTGCCAGTAGCCCGGGACAGCTCTATGGCTACACCTTC.

The rearrangement uses TRBV10-2 and TRBJ2-5; 13 bases are a match to TRBD2. There are 16 residues in the CDR3. Germline assignment: CDR1 WSHSY and CDR2 SAAADI. The V and J ends lost 6 bases and 5 bases, in that order; junction bases with no gene match: 9. The CDR3 coding sequence is TGCGCCAGCAGCACTAGCGGGGGGGCCGGAGGGGAGACCCAGTACTTC. Protein: CASSTSGGAGGETQYF.

This chain joins TRBV5-1 and TRBJ2-7; TRBD1 is a possible D gene (6 bases). Germline V gene data show CDR1 as SGHRS and CDR2 as YFSETQ. The CDR3 consists of 13 residues. Trimming took 7 bases from V and 2 from J, leaving 13 bases between them. Here the CDR3 reads CASEDSTTYEQYF. In DNA form, the CDR3 reads TGCGCCAGCGAGGACAGTACAACCTACGAGCAGTACTTC. Filled out from reference TRBV5-1 and TRBJ2-7, the complete variable domain reads KAGVTQTPRYLIKTRGQQVTLSCSPISGHRSVSWYQQTPGQGLQFLFEYFSETQRNKGNFPGRFSGRQFSNSRSEMNVSTLELGDSALYLCASEDSTTYEQYFGPGTRLTVT.

A single count supports this clone. This chain uses TRBV5-1 with TRBJ2-5; D might be TRBD2 (7 bases). V lost 0 bases, J lost 5 bases, and 14 bases lay in between. This CDR3 is 15 amino acids long. Germline CDR1 is SGHRS and CDR2 is YFSETQ. CDR3 sequence reads: CASSLAGGRGETQYF. CDR3 coding DNA: TGCGCCAGCAGCTTGGCGGGGGGCCGAGGGGAGACCCAGTACTTC.

The chain is built from TRBV14 and TRBJ1-6; weak D call: TRBD1 (5 bases). Trimming shortened V by 4 bases and J by 10 bases, and 14 bases separated the two germline ends. The CDR3 is 14 amino acids. From germline, CDR1 is SGHDN and CDR2 FVKESK. The CDR3 coding sequence is TGTGCCAGCAGCCCCGGGGGAAAGGAATCACCCCTCCACTTT. Translated: CASSPGGKESPLHF.

In the case of this clone: Germline and junction disagree at one end, which may indicate a read error. The genes are TRBV9 and TRBJ2-7; TRBD1 might be the D (5 bases). Germline-derived CDR1 and CDR2 are SGDLS and YYNGEE. This CDR3 spans 13 amino acids. In nucleotides, the CDR3 is TGTGCCGGCAGCGATTCAGGGTGGAACGAGCAGTACTTC. Residues: CAGSDSGWNEQYF.

The chain carries TRBV6-4 and TRBJ2-1, with 9 bases fitting TRBD2. Per germline, CDR1 MRHNA and CDR2 SNTAGT. Germline trimming cut 2 bases from V and 6 bases from J; bases unmatched to any gene: 5. The CDR3 is 15 residues long. The chain's CDR3 is CASSDGAGGRNEQFF. CDR3 nucleotides: TGTGCCAGCAGTGACGGGGCGGGGGGGCGCAATGAGCAGTTCTTC.

The rearrangement uses TRBV12-1 and TRBJ2-3; the table's D gene call, TRBD1, was not cross checked with the DNA. TRBV12-1 is classified as a pseudogene. The CDR3 has 16 residues. The CDR3 spells CASSFPRQASTDTQYF. CDR3 DNA: TGTGCCAGCAGCTTTCCTCGACAGGCTAGCACAGATACGCAGTATTTT.

The chain combines TRBV29-1 with TRBJ1-2; a weak D match, TRBD1 (6 bases). CDR1 is SQVTM and CDR2 is ANQGSEA in the germline V gene. V was clipped by 7 bases and J by 8 bases, with 23 bases between them. The CDR3 runs to 14 residues. The CDR3 bases are TGCAGCGCCAAACCCTTCCAGGGGTCGGAAGGCTACACCTTC. This sequence encodes CSAKPFQGSEGYTF.

The genes are TRBV30 and TRBJ1-1; D is possibly TRBD1 (6 bases). The germline CDR1 and CDR2 sequences are GTSNPN and SVGIG (reference sequence). Deletions cut 4 bases from V and 5 bases from J, with 20 bases between. This CDR3 is built from 15 residues. The CDR3 DNA reads TGTGCCTGGATCGACCGGGGAGGGGGATGGACTGAAGCTTTCTTT. Its protein product is CAWIDRGGGWTEAFF.

The chain links TRBV9 to TRBJ2-1, with TRBD2 identical over 8 bases. This CDR3 spans 15 amino acids. With 4 bases clipped from V and 4 bases from J, the junction kept 7 bases outside the gene matches. The germline V gene has CDR1 SGDLS and CDR2 YYNGEE. CDR3 region: CASSPRTSGYNEQFF. In DNA form, the CDR3 reads TGTGCCAGCAGCCCCCGAACTAGCGGTTACAATGAGCAGTTCTTC.

J is TRBJ2-2 and V is TRBV11-2; D is perhaps TRBD2 (6 bases). Trimming took off 4 bases at V and 4 bases at J, with 10 bases between the two ends. The CDR3 has 14 residues. CDR1 and CDR2 (germline): SGHAT, FQNNGV. Here the CDR3 reads CASSYGSGTGELFF. CDR3 DNA sequence: TGTGCCAGCAGCTACGGGAGCGGCACCGGGGAGCTGTTTTTT.

The rearrangement uses TRBV18 and TRBJ2-7, with 9 positions matching TRBD1. This CDR3 has 15 amino acids. V trimming: 4 bases; J trimming: 3 bases; junction bases outside the gene matches: 7. Germline assignment: CDR1 KGHSH and CDR2 LQKENI. The CDR3 sequence is CASSLAGTGFYEQYF. The CDR3 nucleotides are TGTGCCAGCTCACTGGCCGGGACAGGGTTCTACGAGCAGTACTTC.

On this clone itself: An end of the junction differs from the germline gene, which may be a read error. V and J are TRBV5-1 and TRBJ1-2, with D possibly being TRBD1 (6 bases). This CDR3 spans 9 amino acids. The V gene's germline CDR1 is SGHRS and CDR2 YFSETQ. This CDR3 reads CASSPRTAF. In DNA form, the CDR3 reads TGCGCCAGCAGCCCGCGGACAGCCTTC.

This rearrangement joins TRBV9 to TRBJ2-3; 8 positions match TRBD2. J lost 4 bases, V lost 6 bases, and 10 bases had no gene match. Germline V gene lookup returns CDR1 SGDLS and CDR2 YYNGEE. The CDR3 contains 15 residues. The CDR3 DNA follows: TGTGCCAGCACCTTATTGGGGCGGGAGGCAGATACGCAGTATTTT. Protein sequence: CASTLLGREADTQYF.

CDR3 in DNA: TGTGCCAGCAGCACCGGGACAGGACCCTACGAGCAGTACTTC. It is translated as CASSTGTGPYEQYF. The chain joins TRBV11-1 to TRBJ2-7, with 8 bases lining up with TRBD1. This CDR3 is built from 14 residues. The V gene end was trimmed by 5 bases and the J gene end by 2 bases; junction bases not matched to a gene: 5. Germline CDR1 SGHAT, CDR2 FQDESV (reference sequence).